The 19 T cell receptor beta chains in this list originate from one sample, sequenced in a study of cytomegalovirus exposure and HLA in healthy donors. Vbeta (60) and Jbeta (13) primers were used in the PCR. Method: immunoSEQ multiplex PCR; TCRdb's copy keeps in-frame clones and lacks some. The sample lists roughly 190,000 clones; more than 60% were seen once. Sequenced material: PBMCs. The receptors originated from a female donor in good health and CMV-seronegative.

V is TRBV6-4 and J is TRBJ1-6; 9 nucleotides agree with TRBD1. Germline V gene data show CDR1 as MRHNA and CDR2 as SNTAGT. There are 15 residues in the CDR3. Unmatched junction bases numbered 4, after V lost 3 bases and J lost 7 bases. Here the CDR3 DNA reads TGTGCCAGCAGTGATCAGACAGGGGGGAATTCACCCCTCCACTTT. Amino acid sequence: CASSDQTGGNSPLHF.

The chain uses TRBV5-4 and TRBJ2-7, with 7 positions matching TRBD2. CDR1 and CDR2 from the germline V gene are SGHNT and YYREEE (reference sequence). The CDR3 loop spans 14 amino acids. The J segment lost 6 bases and the V segment lost 1 base, leaving 7 bases of the junction unmatched. CDR3 loop: CASSLSGARAEQYF. DNA for the CDR3: TGTGCCAGCAGCTTGAGCGGGGCAAGGGCCGAGCAGTACTTC.

This clone was counted only a few times. The chain links TRBV27 to TRBJ2-2; D is possibly TRBD1 (6 bases). V was trimmed by 2 bases and J by 7 bases, leaving 11 bases between them. The CDR3 spans 14 residues. CDR1 and CDR2 (germline): MNHEY, SMNVEV (reference sequence). CDR3 nucleotides: TGTGCCAGCAGTTTAGTACAGGGAAACGGGGAGCTGTTTTTT. Translated: CASSLVQGNGELFF.

J is TRBJ2-7 and V is TRBV27, with a weak D call TRBD2 (6 bases). Looked up from germline, CDR1 is MNHEY and CDR2 is SMNVEV (reference sequence). Trimming pared 11 bases from V and 3 bases from J, leaving 17 bases between. This CDR3 is 13 amino acids long. The chain's CDR3 is CAVLAPRNYEQYF. The CDR3 DNA is TGTGCCGTCCTAGCGCCGCGCAACTACGAGCAGTACTTC.

The chain is built from TRBV28 and TRBJ2-7; 15 nucleotides align to TRBD2. Germline V gene lookup returns CDR1 MDHEN and CDR2 SYDVKM. The CDR3 totals 17 residues. Trimming took 2 bases from V and 7 from J; bases not matched to a gene: 9. The CDR3 region has the DNA TGTGCCAGCAGTTTAGGACTAGCGGGAGGGCCCAGGGCGGAGCAGTACTTC. This gives the protein CASSLGLAGGPRAEQYF.

Of note for this clone: One junction end disagrees with the germline gene, perhaps due to a read error. The rearrangement joins TRBV29-1 to TRBJ2-7; 7 nucleotides align to TRBD1. The CDR3 totals 14 residues. Germline assignment: CDR1 SQVTM and CDR2 ANQGSEA. CDR3 residues: CSAERRQGDYEQYF. CDR3 bases: TGCAGCGCTGAAAGAAGACAGGGCGACTACGAGCAGTACTTC.

This rearrangement joins TRBV5-1 to TRBJ1-6; no firm D call. Germline CDR1 and CDR2: SGHRS and YFSETQ. The CDR3 totals 17 residues. Trimming shortened V by 0 bases and J by 7 bases, and 17 bases separated the two germline ends. In DNA form, the CDR3 reads TGCGCCAGCAGCTTGGTAACGGGTAACTCGGAGAATTCACCCCTCCACTTT. Protein product: CASSLVTGNSENSPLHF.

The chain links TRBV7-8 to TRBJ2-5; no clear D gene. The CDR3 length is 13 residues. Trimming left V 6 bases short and J 7 bases short, with 15 bases between. From germline, CDR1 is SGHVS and CDR2 FQNEAQ. The CDR3 DNA reads as TGTGCCAGCAGTCAGACTTGGATGGGGACCCAGTACTTC. This translates into CASSQTWMGTQYF.

The chain is built from TRBV5-6 and TRBJ2-2, with 9 bases matching TRBD1. The V gene end was trimmed by 0 bases and the J gene end by 5 bases; junction bases not matched to a gene: 8. The CDR3 contains 17 residues. CDR1 and CDR2 (germline): SGHDT, YYEEEE. The chain's CDR3 is CASSLGGQGGSTGELFF. The DNA for the CDR3 is TGTGCCAGCAGCTTGGGGGGACAGGGAGGGTCGACCGGGGAGCTGTTTTTT.

This rearrangement joins TRBV7-9 to TRBJ2-3; no clear D gene. The V gene's germline CDR1 is SEHNR and CDR2 FQNEAQ (reference sequence). Trimming left V 6 bases short and J 0 bases short, with 7 bases between. The length of the CDR3 is 13 residues. CDR3 amino acids: CASSPSSTDTQYF. In nucleotides, the CDR3 is TGTGCCAGCAGTCCCTCTAGCACAGATACGCAGTATTTT.

The chain couples TRBV6-5 to TRBJ2-3, with 7 positions matching TRBD2. The CDR3 has 13 residues. From germline, CDR1 is MNHEY and CDR2 SVGAGI. V lost 10 bases, J lost 5 bases, and 9 bases stayed unmatched. The CDR3 spells CATKGPGGDTQYF. CDR3 bases: TGTGCCACCAAAGGACCGGGGGGAGATACGCAGTATTTT.

The chain recombines TRBV27 with TRBJ1-4, with 9 bases matching TRBD1. V shed 6 bases, J shed 8 bases, and the junction held 10 bases outside the gene matches. The CDR3 covers 15 residues. Germline CDR1 MNHEY, CDR2 SMNVEV (reference sequence). This CDR3 reads CASSVRGTGREKLFF. DNA for the CDR3: TGTGCCAGCAGCGTCAGAGGGACAGGGAGGGAAAAACTGTTTTTT. The entire variable domain, with the rest obtained from reference TRBV27 and TRBJ1-4, is as follows: EAQVTQNPRYLITVTGKKLTVTCSQNMNHEYMSWYRQDPGLGLRQIYYSMNVEVTDKGDVPEGYKVSRKEKRNFPLILESPSPNQTSLYFCASSVRGTGREKLFFGSGTQLSVL.

The V gene is TRBV7-2, the J gene TRBJ2-1, with TRBD2 matching over 12 bases. V gave up 7 bases and J gave up 6 bases; unmatched junction bases: 13. Germline lookup yields CDR1 SGHTA and CDR2 FQGNSA. This CDR3 contains 17 residues. CDR3: CASMSTLAGGPGNEQFF. The CDR3 DNA follows: TGTGCCAGCATGTCAACCCTAGCGGGAGGGCCGGGCAATGAGCAGTTCTTC.

The rearrangement uses TRBV6-5 and TRBJ2-7; D not resolved. Germline CDR1 reads MNHEY; CDR2 reads SVGAGI. Trimming removed 0 bases from V and 4 bases from J, with 7 bases in between. The CDR3 is 13 residues long. The CDR3: CASSYSGLYEQYF. Written as DNA, the CDR3 is TGTGCCAGCAGTTACTCGGGCCTTTACGAGCAGTACTTC.

The rearrangement uses TRBV30 and TRBJ1-2; D may be TRBD1 (5 bases). This CDR3 is built from 14 residues. Germline-derived CDR1 and CDR2 are GTSNPN and SVGIG (reference sequence). V lost 0 bases and J 4 bases, leaving 12 bases between the germline ends. In DNA form, the CDR3 reads TGTGCCTGGAGTGTACGGCAGGGAAGCTATGGCTACACCTTC. It is translated as CAWSVRQGSYGYTF.

This clone turned up a few times. V is TRBV5-4 and J is TRBJ2-3, with 7 positions matching TRBD1. This CDR3 contains 15 residues. Looked up from germline, CDR1 is SGHNT and CDR2 is YYREEE (reference sequence). Trimming at V came to 4 bases and at J to 4 bases, leaving 9 bases not matched to a gene. The CDR3 DNA reads TGTGCCAGCAGCCCTGACAGGGAAGGCGCAGATACGCAGTATTTT. Protein sequence: CASSPDREGADTQYF.

The chain combines TRBV15 with TRBJ1-6; D gene uncertain. The CDR3 has 13 residues. Trimming removed 9 bases at V and 7 bases at J, with 13 bases between. From germline, CDR1 is LNHNV and CDR2 YYDKDF (reference sequence). CDR3 residues: CATGRELNSPLHF. The CDR3 DNA sequence: TGTGCCACTGGCCGGGAGTTAAATTCACCCCTCCACTTT. Together with reference TRBV15 and TRBJ1-6, the CDR3 gives the full variable domain: DAMVIQNPRYQVTQFGKPVTLSCSQTLNHNVMYWYQQKSSQAPKLLFHYYDKDFNNEADTPDNFQSRRPNTSFCFLDIRSPGLGDTAMYLCATGRELNSPLHFGNGTRLTVT.

CDR3 in amino acids: CASSVVPLRGSTDTQYF. The CDR3 DNA is TGTGCCAGCAGCGTAGTCCCTTTGCGGGGGAGCACAGATACGCAGTATTTT. The V gene is TRBV9, the J gene TRBJ2-3; 7 bases are a match to TRBD2. Unmatched junction bases numbered 7, after V lost 0 bases and J lost 0 bases. The CDR3 is 17 amino acids. Germline CDR1 and CDR2: SGDLS and YYNGEE. Looking up the rest from reference TRBV9 and TRBJ2-3 gives the full variable domain: DSGVTQTPKHLITATGQRVTLRCSPRSGDLSVYWYQQSLDQGLQFLIQYYNGEERAKGNILERFSAQQFPDLHSELNLSSLELGDSALYFCASSVVPLRGSTDTQYFGPGTRLTVL.

The rearrangement links TRBV2 to TRBJ2-3, with no clear D. Germline assignment: CDR1 SNHLY and CDR2 FYNNEI. V was trimmed by 10 bases and J by 2 bases, leaving 4 bases between them. This CDR3 contains 10 residues. CDR3 nucleotide sequence: TGTGCCACCTACACAGATACGCAGTATTTT. It codes for CATYTDTQYF.